This is a list of T cell receptor beta chains from one sample in a study of blood T cell repertoires in COVID-19. Sequencing was performed with immunoSEQ multiplex PCR; in TCRdb, only in-frame clones are kept and a portion is missing. The profile shows 55,000 to 80,000 clones, around 84% of them singletons. The sample consisted of peripheral blood. The receptors shown here come from a man in his 70s with acute or convalescent COVID-19. CDR3s include the opening cysteine and the closing phenylalanine or tryptophan. Each record gives: clone size, J gene, V gene, D gene, CDR3 DNA, CDR3 protein. The D gene is left open where the match is weak. Clone size is shown for a subset of rows, as once, few, many or a class of expanded clone.

.,TRBJ1-2,TRBV4-1,TRBD1,TGCGCCAGCAGCCTTGGGGCCAGGGGGCGTTTTAGTGGCTACACCTTC,CASSLGARGRFSGYTF
.,TRBJ2-5,TRBV6-1,TRBD2,TGTGCCAGCAGTGAGGCCGTAGCGGGAGGGTTTGAGACCCAGTACTTC,CASSEAVAGGFETQYF
.,TRBJ1-2,TRBV6-5,.,TGTGCCAGCACCTACGGGGGGCCCGGCTATGGCTACACCTTC,CASTYGGPGYGYTF
.,TRBJ2-1,TRBV11-3,TRBD2,TGTGCCAGCAGCCTAGGGACTAGCGGGAGTGAGCAGTTCTTC,CASSLGTSGSEQFF
.,TRBJ2-3,TRBV6-6,.,TGTGCCAGCAGAATCGCAGATACGCAGTATTTT,CASRIADTQYF
.,TRBJ1-1,TRBV9,.,TGTGCCAGCAGCGTAGAGGGACAGAACACTGAAGCTTTCTTT,CASSVEGQNTEAFF
.,TRBJ1-1,TRBV7-9,.,TGTGCCAGCAGCCCGCGACTGGGACTTCTGACGGACACTGAAGCTTTCTTT,CASSPRLGLLTDTEAFF
once,TRBJ2-5,TRBV7-6,TRBD2,TGTGCCAGCAGCTCATTAGCGGGGAACCTCCAAGAGACCCAGTACTTC,CASSSLAGNLQETQYF
.,TRBJ2-2,TRBV6-5,.,TGTGCCAGCTTCACAGGGATGAACACCGGGGAGCTGTTTTTT,CASFTGMNTGELFF
.,TRBJ2-5,TRBV3-1/TRBV3-2,.,TGTGCCAGCAGCCAAGGGGGAGGGGGGGAGACCCAGTACTTC,CASSQGGGGETQYF
.,TRBJ2-3,TRBV9,TRBD2,TGTGCCAGTCCGCCTCGGGAGGCCCCAGATACGCAGTATTTT,CASPPREAPDTQYF
.,TRBJ2-1,TRBV6-5,TRBD2,TGTGCCAGCAGGGCTTCGGGAGGGCCTTACAATGAGCAGTTCTTC,CASRASGGPYNEQFF
few,TRBJ1-1,TRBV14,TRBD1,TGTGCCAGCAGCCAATCCCTTTGGACAGGTCACACTGAAGCTTTCTTT,CASSQSLWTGHTEAFF
.,TRBJ2-7,TRBV10-3,.,TGTGCCATCAGTGAAAGACCAGGATACTACGAGCAGTACTTC,CAISERPGYYEQYF
few,TRBJ2-5,TRBV9,TRBD2,TGTGCCAGCAGTCTAGCGGCAACACAAGAGACCCAGTACTTC,CASSLAATQETQYF
.,TRBJ1-1,TRBV6-5,TRBD1,TGTGCCAGCAGTCGACAGGGGCGGCAGACTGAAGCTTTCTTT,CASSRQGRQTEAFF
once,TRBJ1-5,TRBV18,.,TGTGCCAGCTCCCCGCCGAATAGCCCGGGGTCCAATCAGCCCCAGCATTTT,CASSPPNSPGSNQPQHF
few,TRBJ2-3,TRBV7-3,.,TGTGCCAGCAGCTTCAAAGCGGAGCGCACAGATACGCAGTATTTT,CASSFKAERTDTQYF
.,TRBJ2-7,TRBV9,TRBD1,TGTGCCAGCAGCGTAAACCCGTCCGGACAGGGCGAGCAGTACTTC,CASSVNPSGQGEQYF
.,TRBJ1-2,TRBV5-6,TRBD1,TGTGCCAGCAGCCGAGCGGGGACAGGGTATGGCTACACCTTC,CASSRAGTGYGYTF
once,TRBJ1-1,TRBV7-3,TRBD1,TGTGCCAGCAGCTTGACGACAGGGTCGCCTCGCACTGAAGCTTTCTTT,CASSLTTGSPRTEAFF
few,TRBJ2-7,TRBV18,.,TGTGCCAGCTCACCCGCTTTGACGGACTACTCCTACGAGCAGTACTTC,CASSPALTDYSYEQYF
few,TRBJ1-6,TRBV21-1,.,TGTGCCAGCAGCCAGACAGGGGAAAACAGCTCCTATAATTCACCCCTCCACTTT,CASSQTGENSSYNSPLHF
.,TRBJ1-4,TRBV19,.,TGTGCCAGTAGTGGAACAGGGAGACAAGGTGAAAAACTGTTTTTT,CASSGTGRQGEKLFF
.,TRBJ1-2,TRBV19,TRBD1,TGTGCCAGTACCCGCCCAGGGGGTTCCTATGGCTACACCTTC,CASTRPGGSYGYTF
.,TRBJ2-7,TRBV12-5,.,TGTGCTAGTGGTTTGGTTACCTACGAGCAGTACTTC,CASGLVTYEQYF
.,TRBJ1-5,TRBV27,TRBD1,TGTGCCAGCAGTTTTGGAGGGGGCGGTGGACAGCCCCAGCATTTT,CASSFGGGGGQPQHF
once,TRBJ2-7,TRBV9,TRBD2,TGTGCCAGCAGCGCCGGGACTAGCGGGAGGACCACCTACGAGCAGTACTTC,CASSAGTSGRTTYEQYF
once,TRBJ1-6,TRBV7-9,.,TGTGCCAGCAGCTTAGAACAGTATAATTCACCCCTCCACTTT,CASSLEQYNSPLHF
.,TRBJ2-1,TRBV6-5,.,TGTGCCAGCAGACAGGGCGCCAAAGGTGAGCAGTTCTTC,CASRQGAKGEQFF
.,TRBJ2-1,TRBV7-9,.,TGTGCCAGCAGCTTGGACAGCAAATACAATGAGCAGTTCTTC,CASSLDSKYNEQFF
.,TRBJ1-2,TRBV12-3/TRBV12-4,.,TGTGCCAGCAGTTTTCGGGAAAACTATGGCTACACCTTC,CASSFRENYGYTF
.,TRBJ1-4,TRBV7-9,TRBD1,TGTGCCAGCAGCTTAGGAACAGGGGAATTCGACGAAAAACTGTTTTTT,CASSLGTGEFDEKLFF
.,TRBJ2-3,TRBV25-1,TRBD1,TGTGCCAGCAGTGACACAGGGGGGCGAGCAGATACGCAGTATTTT,CASSDTGGRADTQYF
.,TRBJ1-5,TRBV19,TRBD1,TGTGCCAGTAGTCCTACCGACAGGGTTAATCAGCCCCAGCATTTT,CASSPTDRVNQPQHF
once,TRBJ2-3,TRBV2,TRBD2,TGTGCCAGCTCGCGACTAGCGGCTAGCACAGATACGCAGTATTTT,CASSRLAASTDTQYF
few,TRBJ2-2,TRBV19,TRBD2,TGTGCCAGTAGTCTGGGCGGGGGGTACACCGGGGAGCTGTTTTTT,CASSLGGGYTGELFF
.,TRBJ1-5,TRBV6-6,TRBD1,TGTGCCAGCAGTCCCCGACAGGGACATCAGCCCCAGCATTTT,CASSPRQGHQPQHF
.,TRBJ1-4,TRBV5-1,.,TGCGCCAGCAGCTTGGCGGGTGAAAAACTGTTTTTT,CASSLAGEKLFF
.,TRBJ2-5,TRBV6-2/TRBV6-3,TRBD1,TGTGCCAGCAGTGGGGGACAGCGGGAGACCCAGTACTTC,CASSGGQRETQYF
.,TRBJ1-1,TRBV7-9,.,TGTGCCAGCAGCTTAGATTACATAAACACTGAAGCTTTCTTT,CASSLDYINTEAFF
.,TRBJ2-7,TRBV20-1,.,TGCAGTGCTAGAGGTACCTACGAGCAGTACTTC,CSARGTYEQYF
.,TRBJ2-1,TRBV11-3,TRBD2,TGTGCCAGCAGCTTAACCTCTGGGAGGACTAGCGGGGGGGCCTACAATGAGCAGTTCTTC,CASSLTSGRTSGGAYNEQFF
.,TRBJ1-3,TRBV10-3,.,TGTGCCATGCGGGGTCGTTCCGGAAACACCATATATTTT,CAMRGRSGNTIYF
.,TRBJ2-3,TRBV3-1/TRBV3-2,.,TGTGCCAGCACCTCAGGGGATTTCGATTCGGGAGATACGCAGTATTTT,CASTSGDFDSGDTQYF
.,TRBJ2-6,TRBV11-3,.,TGTGCCAGCAGCACACCGACAGGAGGAAGTCCGTCCGGGGCCAACGTCCTGACTTTC,CASSTPTGGSPSGANVLTF
.,TRBJ1-2,TRBV6-5,TRBD1,TGTGCCAGCAGTCCTAGACAGGGAAACTATGGCTACACCTTC,CASSPRQGNYGYTF
.,TRBJ2-3,TRBV7-9,TRBD1,TGTGCCAGCAGTACCGACAGGGAAATCCTAGATACGCAGTATTTT,CASSTDREILDTQYF
.,TRBJ1-5,TRBV6-5,.,TGTGCCAGCAGCGCCGGACAGATTAGCAATCAGCCCCAGCATTTT,CASSAGQISNQPQHF
.,TRBJ1-1,TRBV28,.,TGTGCCAGCAGTTTAGCGGGAGCCAGTGAAGCTTTCTTT,CASSLAGASEAFF
.,TRBJ2-7,TRBV5-1,.,TGCGCCAGCAGCTTTGGGACTCCCCCCTACGAGCAGTACTTC,CASSFGTPPYEQYF
.,TRBJ1-1,TRBV28,.,TGTGCCAGCAGTGAGCTACAGGGTAAAGAAGCTGAAGCTTTCTTT,CASSELQGKEAEAFF
.,TRBJ2-5,TRBV5-1,.,TGCGCCAGCAGCTTCTGGACAGAAGAAGAGACCCAGTACTTC,CASSFWTEEETQYF
.,TRBJ1-2,TRBV5-1,.,TGCGCCAGCAGCTTGGCATTCGGGATTTCCTATGGCTACACCTTC,CASSLAFGISYGYTF
.,TRBJ2-5,TRBV7-2,TRBD2,TGTGCCAGCAGCTTATGGGAGGGCCGAGAGACCCAGTACTTC,CASSLWEGRETQYF
.,TRBJ2-7,TRBV6-5,.,TGTGCCAGCAGTTACTCGTGGAGTAACCGGGGGGAGCAGTACTTC,CASSYSWSNRGEQYF
.,TRBJ1-1,TRBV28,TRBD1,TGTGCCAGCTCGACAGGGGAGACTCAAGCTTTCTTT,CASSTGETQAFF
.,TRBJ2-6,TRBV19,TRBD1,TGTGCCAGTAGGACAGGGCCTGGGGCCAACGTCCTGACTTTC,CASRTGPGANVLTF
.,TRBJ2-1,TRBV3-1/TRBV3-2,TRBD2,TGTGCCAGCAGCCAAACGCGAAGCGGGAGGGCCAGTGAGCAGTTCTTC,CASSQTRSGRASEQFF